This T cell receptor (beta chain) was identified during a study of blood T cell repertoires in COVID-19 (dated by TCRdb to about 2020). Study-level background: The collaborator samples originated in the United States, Italy and Spain and spanned the acute and convalescent phases of COVID-19. The prospective study material was composed of cDNA or gDNA derived from T cells, B-cell-depleted T cells, or PBMCs. HLA class I and class II types, where available, came from metadata supplied by the sample provider rather than from assay-based typing. Nearly every sample came with metadata listing a de-identified subject ID, COVID-19 status, age in years and sex. Samples came from the ongoing ImmuneRACE study (first 160 participants) plus 1,254 subjects from 6 global collaborators. Deeply sampled blood TCRbeta repertoires from subjects exposed to, actively infected with, or recovered from COVID-19 were included in the dataset. The repertoires were released in a freely available public database intended as a resource for research on the immune response to SARS-CoV-2. On the study overall, not on this receptor specifically: The amount of clinical and demographic metadata varied by source and participant and was provided uncurated.

Counted from cysteine to phenylalanine, this CDR3 has 15 amino acids. The DNA shown is the 45-base CDR3, in frame from base 1. The V and J ends are trimmed by 1 base and 1 base, leaving 11 bases between them. CDR1 and CDR2 are read off the germline V gene as SGHRS and YFSETQ. TCRbeta CDR3 regions were amplified from genomic DNA by means of the immunoSEQ Assay, a bias-controlled multiplex PCR. In the paper's pipeline: The number of nucleated cells in each sample was estimated by amplification of reference gene primers within the assay. Sequence reads were collapsed and filtered to measure the absolute abundance of every unique TCRbeta CDR3 rearrangement. Productive Simpson clonality was computed per sample as the square root of Simpson's diversity index over productive rearrangements. In TCRdb, the immuneACCESS table is reduced to in-frame sequences with V and J assigned. These tables do not hold every clone; where another copy was compared, an unresolved V gene accounts for under half, and the others remain unexplained. V and J calls plus clone size are reproduced from that table; the DNA served to infer D and trimming. The sample has 200,000 to 300,000 clones on record, around 90% of them singletons. Roughly 3.1% of the sample is in the top ten clones.

Each collaborating institution followed its own protocols to collect whole blood in K2EDTA tubes. Collaborator samples were shipped for TCRbeta analysis as frozen whole blood, isolated PBMCs, or DNA extracted from either sample type. With respect to this clone: Its target antigen remains unknown. Base qualities are missing; no much larger clone stands one base away.

Recombination linked TRBV5-1 to TRBJ1-1; a tentative D match to TRBD1 spans 5 bases. The TCR originated in a man younger than 35 with active or convalescent COVID-19. Sequenced input: peripheral blood. CDR3 loop: CASSLTGRANTEAFF. The DNA is as follows: TGCGCCAGCAGCTTGACGGGCAGGGCGAACACTGAAGCTTTCTTT.